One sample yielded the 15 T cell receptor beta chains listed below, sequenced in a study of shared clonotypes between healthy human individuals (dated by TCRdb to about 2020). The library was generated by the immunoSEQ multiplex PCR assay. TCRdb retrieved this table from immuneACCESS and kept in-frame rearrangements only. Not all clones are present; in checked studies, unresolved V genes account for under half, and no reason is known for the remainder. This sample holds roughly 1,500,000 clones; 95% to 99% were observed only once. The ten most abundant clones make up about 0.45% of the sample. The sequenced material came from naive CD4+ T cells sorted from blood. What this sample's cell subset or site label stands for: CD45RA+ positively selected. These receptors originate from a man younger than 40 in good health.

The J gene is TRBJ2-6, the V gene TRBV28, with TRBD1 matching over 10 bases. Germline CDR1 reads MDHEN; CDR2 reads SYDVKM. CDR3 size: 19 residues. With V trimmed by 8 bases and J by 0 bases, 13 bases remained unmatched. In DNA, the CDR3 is TGTGCCAGCCGGGACAGGGGCGTCCCCGGTAACTCTGGGGCCAACGTCCTGACTTTC. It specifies CASRDRGVPGNSGANVLTF.

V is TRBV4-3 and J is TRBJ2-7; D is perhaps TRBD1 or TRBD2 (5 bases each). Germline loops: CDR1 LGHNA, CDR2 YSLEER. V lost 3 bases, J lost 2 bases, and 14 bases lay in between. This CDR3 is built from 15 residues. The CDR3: CASSHGTGTPYEQYF. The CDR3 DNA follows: TGCGCCAGCAGCCATGGAACCGGGACCCCCTACGAGCAGTACTTC.

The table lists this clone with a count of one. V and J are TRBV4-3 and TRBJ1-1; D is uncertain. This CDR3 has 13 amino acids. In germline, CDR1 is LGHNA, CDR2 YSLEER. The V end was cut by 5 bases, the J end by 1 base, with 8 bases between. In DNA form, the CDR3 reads TGCGCCAGCAGCAGGCGGGGGAACACTGAAGCTTTCTTT. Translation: CASSRRGNTEAFF.

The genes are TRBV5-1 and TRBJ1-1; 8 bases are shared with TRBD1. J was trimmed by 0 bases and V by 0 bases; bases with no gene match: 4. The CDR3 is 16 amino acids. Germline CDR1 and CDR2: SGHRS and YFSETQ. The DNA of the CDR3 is TGCGCCAGCAGCTTGGGGACAGGGTTTATGAACACTGAAGCTTTCTTT. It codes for CASSLGTGFMNTEAFF. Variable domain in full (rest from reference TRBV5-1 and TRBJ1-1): KAGVTQTPRYLIKTRGQQVTLSCSPISGHRSVSWYQQTPGQGLQFLFEYFSETQRNKGNFPGRFSGRQFSNSRSEMNVSTLELGDSALYLCASSLGTGFMNTEAFFGQGTRLTVV.

CDR3 in amino acids: CASSLVAWGPYNEQFF. In DNA form, the CDR3 reads TGTGCCAGCAGCTTAGTAGCGTGGGGCCCCTACAATGAGCAGTTCTTC. The chain uses TRBV7-9 and TRBJ2-1, with D perhaps matching TRBD1 or TRBD2 (5 bases each). The V end was cut by 1 base, the J end by 2 bases, with 12 bases between. This CDR3 has 16 residues. Germline V gene lookup returns CDR1 SEHNR and CDR2 FQNEAQ (reference sequence).

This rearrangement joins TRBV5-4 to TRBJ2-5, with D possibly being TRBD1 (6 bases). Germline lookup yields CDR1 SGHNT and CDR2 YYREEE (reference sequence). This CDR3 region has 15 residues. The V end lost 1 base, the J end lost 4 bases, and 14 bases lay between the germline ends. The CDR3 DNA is TGTGCCAGCAGCTTGCGGACAGCGAGGTCAGAGACCCAGTACTTC. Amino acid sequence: CASSLRTARSETQYF. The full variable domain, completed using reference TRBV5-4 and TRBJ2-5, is ETGVTQSPTHLIKTRGQQVTLRCSSQSGHNTVSWYQQALGQGPQFIFQYYREEENGRGNFPPRFSGLQFPNYSSELNVNALELDDSALYLCASSLRTARSETQYFGPGTRLLVL.

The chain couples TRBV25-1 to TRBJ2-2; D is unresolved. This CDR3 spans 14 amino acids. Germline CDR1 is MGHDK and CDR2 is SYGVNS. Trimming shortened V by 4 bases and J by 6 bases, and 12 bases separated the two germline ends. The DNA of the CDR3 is TGTGCCAGCAGTGTACGGATGTTGCCCGGGGAGCTGTTTTTT. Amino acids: CASSVRMLPGELFF.

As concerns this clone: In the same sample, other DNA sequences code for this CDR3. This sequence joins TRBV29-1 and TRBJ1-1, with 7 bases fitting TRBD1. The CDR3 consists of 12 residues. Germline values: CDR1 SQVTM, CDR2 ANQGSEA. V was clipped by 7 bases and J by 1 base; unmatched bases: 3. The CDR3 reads CSAGTANTEAFF. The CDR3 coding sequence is TGCAGCGCGGGGACAGCGAACACTGAAGCTTTCTTT.

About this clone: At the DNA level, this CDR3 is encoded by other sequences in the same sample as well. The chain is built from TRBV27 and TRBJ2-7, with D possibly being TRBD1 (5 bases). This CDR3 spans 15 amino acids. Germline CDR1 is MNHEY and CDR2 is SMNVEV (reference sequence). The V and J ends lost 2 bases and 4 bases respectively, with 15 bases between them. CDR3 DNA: TGTGCCAGCAGTTTAAGTGGGGCTGCTAGTTACGAGCAGTACTTC. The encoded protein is CASSLSGAASYEQYF.

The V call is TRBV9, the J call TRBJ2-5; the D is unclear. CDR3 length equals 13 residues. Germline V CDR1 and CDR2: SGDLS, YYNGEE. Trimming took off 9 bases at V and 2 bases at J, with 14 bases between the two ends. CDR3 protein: CATNRSVQETQYF. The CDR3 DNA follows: TGTGCCACCAACCGAAGCGTTCAAGAGACCCAGTACTTC.

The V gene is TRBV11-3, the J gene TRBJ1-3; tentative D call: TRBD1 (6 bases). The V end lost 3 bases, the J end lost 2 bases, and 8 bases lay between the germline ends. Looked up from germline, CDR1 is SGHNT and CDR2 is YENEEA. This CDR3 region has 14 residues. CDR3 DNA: TGTGCCAGCAGCTTGGGGGGCCCTGGAAACACCATATATTTT. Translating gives CASSLGGPGNTIYF. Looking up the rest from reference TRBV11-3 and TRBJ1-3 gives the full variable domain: EAGVVQSPRYKIIEKKQPVAFWCNPISGHNTLYWYLQNLGQGPELLIRYENEEAVDDSQLPKDRFSAERLKGVDSTLKIQPAELGDSAVYLCASSLGGPGNTIYFGEGSWLTVV.

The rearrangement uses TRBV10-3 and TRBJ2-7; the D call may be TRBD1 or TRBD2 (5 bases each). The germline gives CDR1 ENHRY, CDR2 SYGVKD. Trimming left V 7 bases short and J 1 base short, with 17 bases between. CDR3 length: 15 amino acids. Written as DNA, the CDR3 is TGTGCCATCACCGAGGGGCGGGCCCAATCCTACGAGCAGTACTTC. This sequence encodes CAITEGRAQSYEQYF.

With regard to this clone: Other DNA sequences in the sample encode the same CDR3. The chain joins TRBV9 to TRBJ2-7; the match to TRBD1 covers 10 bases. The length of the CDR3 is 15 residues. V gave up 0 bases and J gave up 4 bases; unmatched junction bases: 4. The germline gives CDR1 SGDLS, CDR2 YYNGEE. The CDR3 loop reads CASSVGGQGSYEQYF. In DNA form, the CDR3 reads TGTGCCAGCAGCGTAGGGGGACAGGGGAGTTACGAGCAGTACTTC. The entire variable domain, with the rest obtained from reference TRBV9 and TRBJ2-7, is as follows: DSGVTQTPKHLITATGQRVTLRCSPRSGDLSVYWYQQSLDQGLQFLIQYYNGEERAKGNILERFSAQQFPDLHSELNLSSLELGDSALYFCASSVGGQGSYEQYFGPGTRLTVT.

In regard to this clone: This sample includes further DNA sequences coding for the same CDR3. The CDR3 reads CSVGGTVSYEQYF. The CDR3 nucleotides read TGCAGCGTAGGGGGGACGGTATCCTACGAGCAGTACTTC. This sequence joins TRBV29-1 and TRBJ2-7; D might be TRBD1 or TRBD2, each matching 6 bases. CDR1 and CDR2 (germline): SQVTM, ANQGSEA. CDR3 size: 13 residues. Trimming pared 6 bases from V and 1 base from J, leaving 13 bases between.

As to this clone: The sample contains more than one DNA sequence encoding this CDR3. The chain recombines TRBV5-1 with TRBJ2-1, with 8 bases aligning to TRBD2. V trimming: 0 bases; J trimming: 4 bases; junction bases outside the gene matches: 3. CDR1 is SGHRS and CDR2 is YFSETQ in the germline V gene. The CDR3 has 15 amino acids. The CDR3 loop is CASSLGLAGYNEQFF. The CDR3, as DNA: TGCGCCAGCAGCTTGGGGCTAGCGGGTTACAATGAGCAGTTCTTC.